This T cell receptor beta chain was sequenced for a study of T cell repertoires in cytomegalovirus infection. Study summary: Recently identified HLA-C-restricted and well-studied HLA-B-restricted CMV epitopes were used. A matching HLA type, together with CMV infection, was signaled by public TCR beta signatures. Study-wide findings and caveats: The study found HLA-C-restricted CMV-specific TCR beta clonotypes dominating the ex vivo response.

In regard to this clonotype: Its antigen is unknown.

TCRdb reprocessed the reads via MiXCR and lists one record per CDR3 protein. This table holds approximately 300,000 distinct CDR3 sequences, just under 25% found once. CDR3 length equals 13 residues. Per germline, CDR1 SGHDT and CDR2 YYEEEE. V was trimmed by 6 bases and J by 4 bases, leaving 11 bases between them. Here the sequenced sample was cultured PBMCs, taken from culture after CMV antigen stimulation. V and J are TRBV5-6 and TRBJ2-1; D is ambiguous. The receptor was isolated from a human donor in good health (CMV status not recorded). Some clones in this sample may be carry-over from other donors' samples. The CDR3 DNA sequence: TGTGCCAGCATCAAGCGCCTTTACAATGAGCAGTTCTTC. Amino acid sequence: CASIKRLYNEQFF.